These 29 T cell receptor beta chains were sequenced from one sample in a study of T cells in women clearing cervical HPV infection. Clones were sequenced by immunoSEQ multiplex PCR, and TCRdb holds only the in-frame ones, with some missing. The specimen's table records some 30,000 clones. The source material was blood buffy coat. Receptor source: a woman aged 18 to 75 with a cervical HPV16 infection that either progressed to CIN3+ or cleared (not recorded which).

About this clone itself: The read halts 3 residues ahead of the CDR3 end, with the missing end drawn from the germline J gene. The chain is built from TRBV19 and TRBJ2-1, with 12 bases fitting TRBD2. The CDR3 runs 15 residues. CDR1 LNHDA and CDR2 SQIVND come from the germline V gene (reference sequence). The junction had 3 bases not matched to a gene; V was cut back by 7 bases and J by 2 bases. This CDR3 reads CASKGTSGPYNEQFF. The CDR3 bases that were read are TGTGCCAGTAAGGGGACTAGCGGGCCCTACAATGAG. The full variable domain, completed using reference TRBV19 and TRBJ2-1, is DGGITQSPKYLFRKEGQNVTLSCEQNLNHDAMYWYRQDPGQGLRLIYYSQIVNDFQKGDIAEGYSVSREKKESFPLTVTSAQKNPTAFYLCASKGTSGPYNEQFFGPGTRLTVL.

In the case of this clone: The missing CDR3 end, 3 residues past where the read stops, is filled in from the germline J gene. The chain employs TRBV6-4 and TRBJ2-3; D is perhaps TRBD2 (6 bases). V lost 0 bases, J lost 8 bases, and 9 bases lay in between. This CDR3 spans 13 amino acids. Germline V gives CDR1 MRHNA, CDR2 SNTAGT. Partial CDR3 DNA: TGTGCCAGCAGTGACTCGATGGGGGGTACG. Amino acid sequence: CASSDSMGGT. The whole CDR3 reads CASSDSMGGTQYF.

On this clone: The read ends 3 residues before the CDR3 terminus; that terminus is restored from the germline J gene. The genes are TRBV2 and TRBJ1-1, with TRBD1 as a possible D gene (6 bases). The V gene's germline CDR1 is SNHLY and CDR2 FYNNEI. This CDR3 is built from 12 residues. With 11 bases removed from V and 4 bases from J, the gap between germline ends came to 14 bases. The CDR3 bases that were read are TGTGCCGCGCAGGGGTGGGGCACTGAA. The encoded protein is CAAQGWGTE. The entire CDR3 protein reads CAAQGWGTEAFF.

Details on this clone: With the read ending 3 residues before the CDR3 end, the germline J gene is used to fill in that end. The chain recombines TRBV19 with TRBJ2-5; 8 bases are shared with TRBD1. The CDR3 contains 14 residues. The germline gives CDR1 LNHDA, CDR2 SQIVND (reference sequence). Unmatched junction bases numbered 3, after V lost 4 bases and J lost 2 bases. The CDR3 loop reads CASSTTGGQETQYF. The part of the CDR3 DNA that was read is TGTGCCAGTAGTACCACAGGGGGACAAGAGACC.

Concerning this clone itself: The CDR3 end falls 3 residues outside the read, so it is completed with the germline J gene. The chain employs TRBV30 and TRBJ1-2; 9 bases agree with TRBD1. The V gene's germline CDR1 is GTSNPN and CDR2 SVGIG (reference sequence). There are 14 residues in the CDR3. J lost 0 bases, V lost 7 bases, and 6 bases had no gene match. CDR3 bases read: TGTGCCTCCTGGGACAGGGCAACTAACTATGGC. Translation gives CASWDRATNYG. The full-length CDR3 reads as CASWDRATNYGYTF.

As regards this clone: The read ends 3 residues early relative to the CDR3; the germline J gene fills the gap. The chain links TRBV19 to TRBJ1-2, with D possibly matching TRBD1 (6 bases). V was trimmed by 11 bases and J by 0 bases, leaving 16 bases between them. Germline CDR1 LNHDA, CDR2 SQIVND (reference sequence). This CDR3 is 14 amino acids long. CDR3 amino acids: CAGLQGTPNYGYTF. CDR3 DNA (partial): TGTGCCGGCCTACAGGGCACTCCTAACTATGGC.

Comments on this clone: The observed sequence ends 3 residues before the CDR3 terminus, with the missing tail filled in from the germline J gene. This chain joins TRBV2 and TRBJ2-3; D is uncertain. In germline, CDR1 is SNHLY, CDR2 FYNNEI. V was cut by 4 bases and J by 3 bases, with 8 bases left in between. CDR3 length equals 13 residues. The sequenced part of the CDR3 DNA is TGTGCCAGCAGTGGACTTACAACAGATACG. It translates to CASSGLTTDT. From start to end, the CDR3 is CASSGLTTDTQYF.

The CDR3 reads CSARDLFRDRVPQETQYF. The covered CDR3 bases are TGCAGTGCTAGAGATCTTTTCCGGGACAGGGTACCCCAAGAGACC. The chain carries TRBV20-1 and TRBJ2-5, with TRBD1 identical over 9 bases. The read ends 3 residues before the CDR3 terminus; that terminus is restored from the germline J gene. The ends lost 0 bases at V and 1 base at J; junction bases unmatched: 12. CDR1 is DFQATT, CDR2 SNEGSKA, per germline (reference sequence). The CDR3 runs to 18 residues.

Concerning this clone: The read stops 3 residues short of the end of the CDR3; the missing end is completed from the germline J gene. The rearrangement links TRBV20-1 to TRBJ2-3; 7 bases agree with TRBD2. Germline-derived CDR1 and CDR2 are DFQATT and SNEGSKA (reference sequence). Trimming at V came to 6 bases and at J to 2 bases, leaving 11 bases not matched to a gene. There are 15 residues in the CDR3. The CDR3 spells CSAVTWERDTDTQYF. The DNA read from the CDR3 is TGCAGTGCCGTCACATGGGAGCGGGACACAGATACG.

On this clone itself: The CDR3 goes on 3 residues after the read ends, and that part is filled in from the germline J gene. The V call is TRBV30, the J call TRBJ2-7; weak D call: TRBD1 (6 bases). V was trimmed by 2 bases and J by 5 bases, leaving 13 bases between them. Germline assignment: CDR1 GTSNPN and CDR2 SVGIG (reference sequence). The CDR3 sequence is 13 residues long. The sequenced part of the CDR3 DNA is TGTGCCTGGAGTCCCAAAACAGGGAACGAG. Protein: CAWSPKTGNE. The entire CDR3 protein is CAWSPKTGNEQYF.

To note about this clone: The CDR3 end is not reached by the read, which stops 3 residues before it; the germline J gene fills it in. The rearrangement joins TRBV5-1 to TRBJ2-5; a weak D match, TRBD2 (5 bases). V was pared by 0 bases and J by 4 bases, with 7 bases between. The CDR3 has 13 amino acids. CDR1 and CDR2 (germline): SGHRS, YFSETQ. The CDR3 protein is CASSLVEGETQYF. Incomplete CDR3 DNA: TGCGCCAGCAGCTTGGTTGAGGGAGAGACC.

About this clone itself: Sequencing ends 3 residues short of the CDR3 end; the germline J gene provides the rest. This chain links TRBV7-3 with TRBJ1-1; tentative D call: TRBD1 (5 bases). With 5 bases removed from V and 4 bases from J, the gap between germline ends came to 20 bases. Germline V gene data show CDR1 as SGHTA and CDR2 as FQGTGA. This CDR3 is built from 16 residues. CDR3 bases read: TGTGCCAGCAGCCCCCAGGGAGGAGGGAGAGGCACTGAA. Translated: CASSPQGGGRGTE. The full-length CDR3 reads as CASSPQGGGRGTEAFF.

In regard to this clone: One end of the junction is discordant with germline, which a read error may explain. The read halts 3 residues ahead of the CDR3 end, with the missing end drawn from the germline J gene. This chain links TRBV5-6 with TRBJ1-1; the D is unclear. The CDR3 has 14 amino acids. Germline values: CDR1 SGHDT, CDR2 YYEEEE. Partial CDR3 DNA: TGTGCCAGCAGTCGCAGGTCTTTGAACACCGAA. Translation gives CASSRRSLNTE. The whole CDR3 is CASSRRSLNTEAFF.

On this clone: Read sequence stops 3 residues before the CDR3 end, and the germline J gene provides the missing end. The J gene is TRBJ2-7, the V gene TRBV5-8; possibly TRBD1 for D (6 bases). The CDR3 length is 12 residues. Trimming took off 3 bases at V and 4 bases at J, with 8 bases between the two ends. The germline gives CDR1 SGHTS, CDR2 YDEGEE. Partial CDR3 DNA: TGTGCCAGCAGCTGGACAGCATACGAG. It encodes CASSWTAYE. The full CDR3 reads CASSWTAYEQYF.

With regard to this clone: Sequencing ends 3 residues short of the CDR3 end; the germline J gene provides the rest. The rearrangement uses TRBV10-1 and TRBJ2-7; no firm D call. V dropped 0 bases and J dropped 0 bases, with 9 bases sitting between them. Germline-derived CDR1 and CDR2 are WNHNN and SYGVQD (reference sequence). The length of the CDR3 is 15 residues. The CDR3 protein is CASSESVARSYEQYF. CDR3 DNA, as far as it was read: TGCGCCAGCAGTGAGTCTGTGGCCCGCTCCTACGAG.

Remarks on this clone: Sequencing ends 3 residues short of the CDR3 end; the germline J gene provides the rest. The chain joins TRBV5-1 to TRBJ1-4, with 9 bases identical to TRBD1. V lost 4 bases to trimming and J lost 7 bases; unmatched junction nucleotides: 8. The CDR3 runs 15 residues. CDR1 and CDR2 (germline): SGHRS, YFSETQ. The sequenced part of the CDR3 DNA is TGCGCCAGCAGCACGACAGGGGGTGAGAGTGAAAAA. This codes for CASSTTGGESEK. From start to end, the CDR3 is CASSTTGGESEKLFF. The complete variable domain, with remaining parts taken from reference TRBV5-1 and TRBJ1-4, reads KAGVTQTPRYLIKTRGQQVTLSCSPISGHRSVSWYQQTPGQGLQFLFEYFSETQRNKGNFPGRFSGRQFSNSRSEMNVSTLELGDSALYLCASSTTGGESEKLFFGSGTQLSVL.

In the case of this clone: The read finishes 3 residues shy of the CDR3 end, and the germline J gene is used to complete it. This chain joins TRBV6-2 or TRBV6-3 and TRBJ1-5, with D possibly TRBD1 on 6 matching bases. Germline CDR1 reads MNHEY; CDR2 reads SVGEGT. The V end was cut by 10 bases, the J end by 0 bases, with 13 bases between. The CDR3 runs 14 residues. Partial CDR3 DNA: TGTGCCATCTCGACAGGTCTTAGCAATCAGCCC. Translating gives CAISTGLSNQP. The complete CDR3 protein is CAISTGLSNQPQHF.

A note on this clone: With the read ending 3 residues before the CDR3 end, the germline J gene is used to fill in that end. Other DNA sequences in this specimen translate into the identical CDR3. The V call is TRBV20-1, the J call TRBJ2-5; weak D call: TRBD1 (7 bases). The CDR3 covers 14 residues. Germline V CDR1 and CDR2: DFQATT, SNEGSKA (reference sequence). The V and J ends lost 3 bases and 3 bases respectively, with 14 bases between them. The CDR3 sequence is CSARTPRGEETQYF. The CDR3 bases that were read are TGCAGTGCTAGGACTCCCAGGGGGGAAGAGACC.

The DNA read from the CDR3 is TGTGCCAGTAGTATAGAGGGACAGGGAGAA. Amino acids: CASSIEGQGE. The entire CDR3 protein reads CASSIEGQGEAFF. The chain joins TRBV19 to TRBJ1-1, with 9 positions matching TRBD1. The DNA ends 3 residues before the CDR3 does, and the rest of the CDR3 is filled in from the germline J gene. CDR3 length: 13 amino acids. Germline loops: CDR1 LNHDA, CDR2 SQIVND (reference sequence).

On this clone itself: The read terminates 3 residues ahead of where the CDR3 ends, so the germline J gene completes it. The chain joins TRBV9 to TRBJ2-3, with D possibly called TRBD1 or TRBD2 (5 bases each). The CDR3 loop spans 14 amino acids. Germline-derived CDR1 and CDR2 are SGDLS and YYNGEE. The sequenced CDR3 bases are TGTGCCAGCAGCAGTGAGGGGTACCAAGAGACG. It translates to CASSSEGYQET. The entire CDR3 sequence reads CASSSEGYQETQYF.

On this clone: The CDR3 end lies 3 residues beyond the end of the read and is filled in from the germline J gene. The chain links TRBV7-2 to TRBJ2-4; a possible D gene is TRBD2 (5 bases). CDR3 size: 13 residues. Germline assignment: CDR1 SGHTA and CDR2 FQGNSA. CDR3 loop: CASSLVGGYGQYF. The sequenced part of the CDR3 DNA is TGTGCCAGCAGCTTAGTAGGCGGGTATGGT.

Worth noting for this clone: The CDR3 goes on 3 residues after the read ends, and that part is filled in from the germline J gene. The chain joins TRBV19 to TRBJ2-7; D remains ambiguous. The CDR3 length is 15 residues. V lost 5 bases, J lost 5 bases, and 19 bases lay in between. Germline CDR1 reads LNHDA; CDR2 reads SQIVND (reference sequence). CDR3 region: CASSHSHRSPHEQYF. The part of the CDR3 DNA that was read is TGTGCCAGTAGTCATTCACACCGTAGCCCCCACGAG. Variable domain in full (rest from reference TRBV19 and TRBJ2-7): DGGITQSPKYLFRKEGQNVTLSCEQNLNHDAMYWYRQDPGQGLRLIYYSQIVNDFQKGDIAEGYSVSREKKESFPLTVTSAQKNPTAFYLCASSHSHRSPHEQYFGPGTRLTVT.

CDR3 DNA (partial): TGTGCCAGCAAGGCGACTAGCTCGCAAGATACG. Translation gives CASKATSSQDT. In full, the CDR3 is CASKATSSQDTQYF. This sequence joins TRBV6-4 and TRBJ2-3; 7 bases agree with TRBD2. The read finishes 3 residues shy of the CDR3 end, and the germline J gene is used to complete it. Trimming removed 7 bases from V and 5 bases from J; junction bases left unmatched: 9. From germline, CDR1 is MRHNA and CDR2 SNTAGT. The CDR3 contains 14 residues.

In regard to this clone: The observed sequence ends 3 residues before the CDR3 terminus, with the missing tail filled in from the germline J gene. The chain uses TRBV19 and TRBJ1-6, with D possibly being TRBD1 (6 bases). The V end was cut by 6 bases, the J end by 11 bases, with 14 bases between. Germline CDR1 and CDR2: LNHDA and SQIVND (reference sequence). The CDR3 is 13 amino acids. CDR3 DNA (partial): TGTGCCAGTAGAGAACAGGGTGGGACACCC. This codes for CASREQGGTP. The CDR3 in its entirety is CASREQGGTPLHF.

For this clone: The CDR3 extends 3 residues past the end of the read, so its final part is completed from the germline J gene. V gene TRBV30 combines with J gene TRBJ1-1, with a tentative D call TRBD1 (6 bases). The CDR3 contains 13 residues. V lost 5 bases and J 5 bases, leaving 15 bases between the germline ends. The V gene's germline CDR1 is GTSNPN and CDR2 SVGIG (reference sequence). The CDR3 DNA, read in part, is TGTGCCTGGGCAGGACAGATGGGGACTGAA. It yields the protein CAWAGQMGTE. The CDR3, in full, reads CAWAGQMGTEAFF.

Concerning this clone: The read falls 3 residues short of the CDR3 end, and the missing part is taken from the germline J gene. The V and J genes are TRBV20-1 and TRBJ1-4; tentative D call: TRBD1 (6 bases). Germline assignment: CDR1 DFQATT and CDR2 SNEGSKA (reference sequence). This CDR3 is 15 amino acids long. Partial CDR3 DNA: TGCAGTGCTTCTTCTAACAGGGAGTCAACAGGTGGA. Translated: CSASSNRESTGG. The CDR3, in full, reads CSASSNRESTGGLFF.

Note on this clone: The CDR3 end lies 3 residues beyond the end of the read and is filled in from the germline J gene. The chain recombines TRBV20-1 with TRBJ2-5; 10 bases fit TRBD2. V trimming: 4 bases; J trimming: 2 bases; junction bases outside the gene matches: 7. The CDR3 is made up of 15 amino acids. The germline V gene encodes CDR1 DFQATT and CDR2 SNEGSKA (reference sequence). Here the CDR3 reads CSAKAGLAVQETQYF. Partial CDR3 DNA: TGCAGTGCTAAGGCAGGACTAGCGGTACAAGAGACC.

In the case of this clone: Sequencing ends 3 residues short of the CDR3 end; the germline J gene provides the rest. The chain is built from TRBV5-8 and TRBJ2-1; 8 nucleotides match TRBD1. This CDR3 comprises 15 residues. The V gene's germline CDR1 is SGHTS and CDR2 YDEGEE. J lost 4 bases, V lost 4 bases, and 7 bases had no gene match. CDR3 in amino acids: CASSRDRSIYNEQFF. The sequenced CDR3 bases are TGTGCCAGCAGCCGGGACAGGTCTATTTACAATGAG.

With regard to this clone: Sequencing ends 3 residues short of the CDR3 end; the germline J gene provides the rest. The chain links TRBV4-1 to TRBJ2-1; the D gene is possibly TRBD2 (7 bases). CDR3 size: 14 residues. Germline loops: CDR1 MGHRA, CDR2 YSYEKL. V dropped 2 bases and J dropped 9 bases, with 14 bases sitting between them. CDR3 DNA, as far as it was read: TGCGCCAGCAGCCAAAGGGGGGGAGAAGGTGAG. Amino acids: CASSQRGGEGE. The full CDR3 protein reads CASSQRGGEGEQFF.